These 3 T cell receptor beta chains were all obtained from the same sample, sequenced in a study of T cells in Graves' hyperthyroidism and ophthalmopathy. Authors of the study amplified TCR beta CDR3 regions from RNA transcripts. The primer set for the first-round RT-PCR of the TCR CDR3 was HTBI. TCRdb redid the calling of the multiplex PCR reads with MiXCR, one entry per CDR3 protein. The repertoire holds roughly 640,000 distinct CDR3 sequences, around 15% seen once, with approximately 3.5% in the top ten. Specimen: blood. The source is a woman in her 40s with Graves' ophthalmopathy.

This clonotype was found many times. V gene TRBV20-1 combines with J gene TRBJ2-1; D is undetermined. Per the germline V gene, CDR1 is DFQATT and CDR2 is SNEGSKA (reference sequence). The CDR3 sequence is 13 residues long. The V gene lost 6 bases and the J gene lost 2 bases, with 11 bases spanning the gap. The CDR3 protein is CSARRLTYNEQFF. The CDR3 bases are TGCAGTGCCCGTCGTCTGACCTACAATGAGCAGTTCTTC.

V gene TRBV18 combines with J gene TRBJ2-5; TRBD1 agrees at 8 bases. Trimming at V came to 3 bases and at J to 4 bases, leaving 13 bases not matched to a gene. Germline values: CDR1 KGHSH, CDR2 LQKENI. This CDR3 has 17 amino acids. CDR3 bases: TGTGCCAGCTCACCCACCCCCGGGACAGGCCAGCCAGAGACCCAGTACTTC. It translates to CASSPTPGTGQPETQYF.

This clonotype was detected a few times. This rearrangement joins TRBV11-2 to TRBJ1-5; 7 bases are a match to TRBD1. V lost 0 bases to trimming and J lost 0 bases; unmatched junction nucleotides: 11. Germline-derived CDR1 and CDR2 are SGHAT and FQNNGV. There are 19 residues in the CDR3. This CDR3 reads CASSLDPRRDSSSNQPQHF. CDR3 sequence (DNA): TGTGCCAGCAGCTTAGACCCCCGTCGGGACAGCTCTAGCAATCAGCCCCAGCATTTT.